This T cell receptor beta chain was retrieved from a study of T cells in Graves' hyperthyroidism and ophthalmopathy. This CDR3 region has 14 residues. Germline V gene sequence: CDR1 DFQATT, CDR2 SNEGSKA (reference sequence). V lost 2 bases to trimming and J lost 3 bases, with 12 bases between them. Researchers amplified the TCR beta CDR3 regions from RNA transcripts. HTBI primers drove first-round RT-PCR of the TCR CDR3. A single record per CDR3 protein comes from TCRdb applying MiXCR to the multiplex PCR reads. The sample lists hundreds of thousands of distinct CDR3 sequences, roughly 15% occurring once. This clonotype was recorded at least ten times.

The sequence was obtained from a woman under 30 with Graves' hyperthyroidism. The rearrangement uses TRBV20-1 and TRBJ2-3, with a tentative D call TRBD2 (6 bases). The sequencing sample was made of blood. For the CDR3, the DNA is TGCAGTGCTAGAAGGCTAGCGAAGACAGATACGCAGTATTTT. Translation: CSARRLAKTDTQYF.